This entry is about one T cell receptor (beta chain). The sample is drawn from a study of blood T cell repertoires in COVID-19. Study in general: The study drew acute and convalescent COVID-19 samples from the United States, Italy and Spain.

The repertoire was sequenced with immunoSEQ multiplex PCR; TCRdb's copy has only in-frame clones and lacks some. The data show 40,000 to 45,000 clones, around nine tenths seen once. Germline assignment: CDR1 SNHLY and CDR2 FYNNEI. With 6 bases removed from V and 0 bases from J, the gap between germline ends came to 11 bases. This CDR3 has 15 residues. The source is a human donor in a cohort sampled during active COVID-19. This chain links TRBV2 with TRBJ2-2; D not resolved. The sample consisted of peripheral blood. The CDR3 here is CASREWSANTGELFF. CDR3 DNA: TGTGCCAGCAGGGAGTGGTCCGCGAACACCGGGGAGCTGTTTTTT.